This T cell receptor beta chain was obtained from a study of regulatory T cells. Germline V lookup: CDR1 MRHNA, CDR2 SNTAGT. The V gene lost 7 bases and the J gene lost 4 bases, with 19 bases spanning the gap. The CDR3 has 15 residues. Amplification used 52 TRBV primers and 13 TRBJ primers. Libraries were prepared by immunoSEQ multiplex PCR; TCRdb keeps only in-frame clonotypes and omits some of them. The sample shows more than 1,000 clones, about 83% of them seen only once. Study outcomes and limitations: In CD3G deficiency, regulatory T cells had lower Shannon diversity than autologous conventional CD4+ and control regulatory cells.

Regulatory (CD25-high CD127-low) and conventional (CD25-low CD127-high) CD4+ T cells were sorted separately. Comments on this clone: Its antigen remains unidentified.

The receptor was derived from a person aged 30 to 40 with CD3G deficiency. The rearrangement uses TRBV6-4 and TRBJ1-2; no clear D. Material for sequencing was CD4+ Tregs sorted from blood. CDR3 in amino acids: CASISFYGKTYGYTF. The CDR3, as DNA: TGTGCCAGCATCTCCTTTTACGGAAAGACCTATGGCTACACCTTC.